Below, one T cell receptor beta chain is given with its context. Antigen: not known. Other DNA sequences in the sample encode the same CDR3. V lost 6 bases and J lost 2; bases outside the gene matches: 3. CDR3 length: 13 residues. CDR1 and CDR2 from the germline V gene are MNHEY and SVGAGI. Noted treatment: some 20 received Ad26.COV2.S at low or high dose, single or two shots; 5 received placebo; per-sample allocation not given. Following the first vaccine or placebo injection, samples were taken on day 63. Adults aged 18-55 years in Boston included the donor. Wuhan-strain spike was delivered by a replication-incompetent Ad26 vector. The table came from immunoSEQ multiplex PCR; TCRdb's copy has only in-frame clones and leaves some out. The profile shows hundreds of thousands of clones, 89% of them singletons. The sample belongs to a study of Ad26.COV2.S vaccination and SARS-CoV-2 variants. Study-wide results and caveats: People given the vaccine had a wider spike-specific TCR breadth than placebo recipients did.

The sample in question was peripheral blood, obtained in a trial of Ad26.COV2.S vaccine versus placebo. The chain has TRBV6-5 and TRBJ2-7, with 8 bases that match TRBD2. This clonotype originated in a person aged 18-65 years who received the Ad26.COV2.S COVID-19 vaccine or a placebo. The CDR3 reads CASSPGGTYEQYF. The CDR3 DNA is TGTGCCAGCAGCCCGGGAGGGACCTACGAGCAGTACTTC.